Each of the 20 T cell receptor beta chains below was sequenced from the same sample in a study of blood T cells in healthy people across ages. Through a sample-barcoded 5' primer and a J-beta primer mix, a second PCR was run for about 6 to 12 cycles. One entry per CDR3 protein results from TCRdb running MiXCR on the 5' RACE reads. The data contain over a million distinct CDR3 sequences, more than 40% of them singletons. Sequenced input: blood. The origin of the receptors is a woman aged 55-70 years in good health.

The chain couples TRBV20-1 to TRBJ1-5; D gene uncertain. V was trimmed by 3 bases and J by 6 bases, leaving 6 bases between them. The CDR3 runs 11 residues. CDR1 DFQATT and CDR2 SNEGSKA come from the germline V gene (reference sequence). The CDR3 is CSASYGQPQHF. The DNA of the CDR3 is TGCAGTGCTAGTTACGGTCAGCCCCAGCATTTT.

As to this clonotype: Germline is not matched at one junction end, which may reflect a read error. This chain uses TRBV5-6 with TRBJ2-1, with D perhaps TRBD2 (5 bases). CDR3 length: 14 amino acids. Germline CDR1 and CDR2: SGHDT and YYEEEE. CDR3 sequence: CASTAPGYYNVQFF. The DNA for the CDR3 is TGTGCCAGCACCGCCCCGGGGTACTACAATGTGCAGTTCTTC.

The chain combines TRBV6-5 with TRBJ1-3, with a possible D match to TRBD1 (5 bases). V lost 0 bases and J lost 0, with 9 bases in between. The V gene's germline CDR1 is MNHEY and CDR2 SVGAGI. The CDR3 length is 16 residues. CDR3 bases: TGTGCCAGCAGTTACTCCGGGGACCACTCTGGAAACACCATATATTTT. Translating it yields CASSYSGDHSGNTIYF.

The J gene is TRBJ1-5, the V gene TRBV6-5; no clear D gene. With 0 bases removed from V and 3 bases from J, the gap between germline ends came to 3 bases. Looked up from germline, CDR1 is MNHEY and CDR2 is SVGAGI. The CDR3 is made up of 13 amino acids. The chain's CDR3 is CASSYSPNQPQHF. Written as DNA, the CDR3 is TGTGCCAGCAGTTACTCCCCCAATCAGCCCCAGCATTTT.

The chain joins TRBV11-1 to TRBJ2-3; possible D gene TRBD2, 6 bases. Trimming took 5 bases from V and 5 from J, leaving 14 bases between them. The CDR3 runs 14 residues. Germline values: CDR1 SGHAT, CDR2 FQDESV (reference sequence). CDR3 in DNA: TGTGCCAGCAGCGAGGAGGGGACCAGAGATACGCAGTATTTT. Its protein product is CASSEEGTRDTQYF. The full variable domain, its missing parts supplied by reference TRBV11-1 and TRBJ2-3, is EAEVAQSPRYKITEKSQAVAFWCDPISGHATLYWYRQILGQGPELLVQFQDESVVDDSQLPKDRFSAERLKGVDSTLKIQPAELGDSAMYLCASSEEGTRDTQYFGPGTRLTVL.

J is TRBJ1-1 and V is TRBV4-1; D not resolved. The germline gives CDR1 MGHRA, CDR2 YSYEKL. The V gene lost 4 bases and the J gene lost 3 bases, with 15 bases spanning the gap. This CDR3 comprises 15 residues. The CDR3 is CASSLNPGRDTEAFF. The CDR3 coding sequence is TGCGCCAGCAGCCTAAACCCGGGCCGGGACACTGAAGCTTTCTTT.

This chain links TRBV6-5 with TRBJ1-6, with D unresolved. The length of the CDR3 is 16 residues. V gave up 4 bases and J gave up 4 bases, with 14 bases separating them. Per the germline V gene, CDR1 is MNHEY and CDR2 is SVGAGI. In DNA form, the CDR3 reads TGTGCCAGCAGTTTCCGCGGACCCGTGTATAATTCACCCCTCCACTTT. Protein sequence: CASSFRGPVYNSPLHF.

The gene calls are TRBV7-9 and TRBJ2-1, with TRBD1 as a possible D gene (5 bases). The length of the CDR3 is 14 residues. Germline loops: CDR1 SEHNR, CDR2 FQNEAQ (reference sequence). V lost 9 bases, J lost 4 bases, and 16 bases lay in between. CDR3 region: CARGTDGQYNEQFF. CDR3 bases: TGTGCCAGGGGAACAGACGGACAATACAATGAGCAGTTCTTC.

The chain carries TRBV10-3 and TRBJ1-1; D gene unclear. The CDR3 loop spans 15 amino acids. CDR1 is ENHRY, CDR2 SYGVKD, per germline. The V end was cut by 0 bases, the J end by 4 bases, with 12 bases between. The CDR3, as DNA: TGTGCCATCAGTGAGTCGACGGGCTGGAGCACTGAAGCTTTCTTT. Translating it yields CAISESTGWSTEAFF.

A few counts support this clonotype. V gene TRBV5-1 combines with J gene TRBJ2-1, with a tentative D call TRBD1 (5 bases). CDR1 is SGHRS and CDR2 is YFSETQ in the germline V gene. This CDR3 comprises 15 residues. V was shortened by 1 base and J by 6 bases, with 14 bases between the two germline ends. The CDR3 DNA reads TGCGCCAGCAGCTTGTGGGGCGGAGAAATCAATGAGCAGTTCTTC. Protein: CASSLWGGEINEQFF.

The J gene is TRBJ1-5, the V gene TRBV12-3 or TRBV12-4; 9 bases align to TRBD1. Trimming at V came to 4 bases and at J to 8 bases, leaving 6 bases not matched to a gene. The CDR3 sequence is 14 residues long. This CDR3 reads CASSSTGGTEPQHF. The CDR3 nucleotides read TGTGCCAGCAGTTCTACAGGGGGCACGGAGCCCCAGCATTTT.

The rearrangement joins TRBV7-8 to TRBJ1-5; 7 positions match TRBD1. CDR1 SGHVS and CDR2 FQNEAQ come from the germline V gene. The ends lost 5 bases at V and 6 bases at J; junction bases unmatched: 4. The CDR3 has 13 amino acids. The chain's CDR3 is CASSLRGTQPQHF. The CDR3 bases are TGTGCCAGCAGCCTCAGGGGGACTCAGCCCCAGCATTTT.

Remarks on this clonotype: Relative to the germline gene, one junction end is altered; a read error may explain this. CDR3 in amino acids: CAWSLHGTGYPTGYTF. As DNA, the CDR3 is TGCGCCTGGAGCCTTCATGGGACAGGGTACCCTACTGGCTACACCTTC. The V gene is TRBV30, the J gene TRBJ1-2, with 9 bases lining up with TRBD1. CDR3 length equals 16 residues. Germline CDR1 GTSNPN, CDR2 SVGIG (reference sequence). The variable domain in full, with the rest retrieved from reference TRBV30 and TRBJ1-2, is SQTIHQWPATLVQPVGSPLSLECTVEGTSNPNLYWYRQAAGRGLQLLFYSVGIGQISSEVPQNLSASRPQDRQFILSSKKLLLSDSGFYLCAWSLHGTGYPTGYTFGSGTRLTVV.

This chain uses TRBV6-5 with TRBJ1-6; D not certain. This CDR3 has 13 amino acids. CDR1 MNHEY and CDR2 SVGAGI come from the germline V gene. The V end lost 5 bases, the J end lost 10 bases, and 12 bases lay between the germline ends. The CDR3 region is CASSSPGRSPLHF. The CDR3 DNA reads as TGTGCCAGCAGTAGCCCTGGACGATCACCCCTCCACTTT.

The V and J genes are TRBV4-2 and TRBJ2-1, with D unresolved. This CDR3 spans 16 amino acids. Trimming left V 0 bases short and J 0 bases short, with 9 bases between. Germline V CDR1 and CDR2: LGHNA, YNFKEQ. The CDR3 protein is CASSQEWVSSYNEQFF. CDR3 coding DNA: TGTGCCAGCAGCCAAGAATGGGTGAGCTCCTACAATGAGCAGTTCTTC.

This chain links TRBV9 with TRBJ2-5; no clear D gene. The CDR3 totals 14 residues. With 3 bases removed from V and 5 bases from J, the gap between germline ends came to 14 bases. The germline V gene has CDR1 SGDLS and CDR2 YYNGEE. CDR3 region: CASSESIGRETQYF. For the CDR3, the DNA is TGTGCCAGCAGCGAGTCGATCGGGCGGGAGACCCAGTACTTC.

This clonotype was detected only once. The V call is TRBV14, the J call TRBJ2-1, with D perhaps TRBD1 (6 bases). The CDR3 consists of 18 residues. Germline values: CDR1 SGHDN, CDR2 FVKESK. Trimming left V 0 bases short and J 2 bases short, with 17 bases between. CDR3 protein: CASSQEWGDRRTYNEQFF. The CDR3 region has the DNA TGTGCCAGCAGCCAAGAATGGGGTGACAGGAGGACCTACAATGAGCAGTTCTTC.

The V call is TRBV10-1, the J call TRBJ2-3; D remains unclear. V shed 2 bases and J shed 8 bases, with 5 bases lying between them. Germline V gene data show CDR1 as WNHNN and CDR2 as SYGVQD (reference sequence). The CDR3 extends over 11 amino acids. The CDR3 bases are TGCGCCAGCAGTGAGGAGGTTACGCAGTATTTT. It is translated as CASSEEVTQYF.

This clonotype has just a few counts. The rearrangement uses TRBV10-3 and TRBJ2-7, with TRBD2 as a possible D gene (5 bases). V was shortened by 2 bases and J by 7 bases, with 9 bases between the two germline ends. The CDR3 spans 12 residues. Germline-derived CDR1 and CDR2 are ENHRY and SYGVKD. CDR3 region: CAISEPRREQYF. The CDR3 nucleotides are TGTGCCATCAGTGAGCCCCGGAGGGAGCAGTACTTC.

This clonotype was seen ten or more times. The chain has TRBV20-1 and TRBJ2-1, with a weak D call TRBD1 (5 bases). Germline values: CDR1 DFQATT, CDR2 SNEGSKA (reference sequence). The V gene lost 6 bases and the J gene lost 2 bases, with 14 bases spanning the gap. The CDR3 is made up of 14 amino acids. CDR3 sequence: CSAIPAGTYNEQFF. DNA of the CDR3: TGCAGTGCAATCCCCGCAGGGACCTACAATGAGCAGTTCTTC.